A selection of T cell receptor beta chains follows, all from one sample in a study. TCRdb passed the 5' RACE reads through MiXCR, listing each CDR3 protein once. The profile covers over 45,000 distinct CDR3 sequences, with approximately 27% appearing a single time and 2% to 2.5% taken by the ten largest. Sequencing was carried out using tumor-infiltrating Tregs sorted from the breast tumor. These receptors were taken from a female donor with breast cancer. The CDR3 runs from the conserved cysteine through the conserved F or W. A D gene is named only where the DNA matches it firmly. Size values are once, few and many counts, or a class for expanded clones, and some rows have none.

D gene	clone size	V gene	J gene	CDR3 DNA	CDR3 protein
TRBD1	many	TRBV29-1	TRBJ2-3	TGCAGCGTCGGATACGGGACAGGCACAGATACGCAGTATTTT	CSVGYGTGTDTQYF
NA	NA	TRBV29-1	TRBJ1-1	TGCAGCGTTCGGACGAACGTGGACACTGAAGCTTTCTTT	CSVRTNVDTEAFF
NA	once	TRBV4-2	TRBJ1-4	TGTGCCAGCAGCCAAGATAGGCAGGGACGTGAAAAACTGTTTTTT	CASSQDRQGREKLFF
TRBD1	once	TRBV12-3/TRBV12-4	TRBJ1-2	TGTGCCAGCAGTTCTCTCAGGGGGACCCAGGTCGGGGGAGCTAACTATGGCTACACCTTC	CASSSLRGTQVGGANYGYTF
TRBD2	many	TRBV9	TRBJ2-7	TGTGCCAGCAGCGCAGGGACTAGCGGGAGCGAGCAGTACTTC	CASSAGTSGSEQYF
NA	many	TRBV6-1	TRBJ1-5	TGTGCCATTCTACTACATGGCAATCAGCCCCAGCATTTT	CAILLHGNQPQHF
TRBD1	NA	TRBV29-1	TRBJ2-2	TGCAGCGTTGGGGACAGGGTTGCCACCGGGGAGCTGTTTTTT	CSVGDRVATGELFF
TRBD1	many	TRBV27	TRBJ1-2	TGTGCCAGCAGTCCCCGACAGGGGCAGACGTCCACCTTC	CASSPRQGQTSTF
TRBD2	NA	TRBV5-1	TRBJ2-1	TGCGCCAGCAAGACTAGCGGGGGGTCTGATGAGCAGTTCTTC	CASKTSGGSDEQFF
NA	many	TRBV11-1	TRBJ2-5	TGTGCCAGCAGCTTAGATCCAGGGGGGACTGAAGAGACCCAGTACTTC	CASSLDPGGTEETQYF
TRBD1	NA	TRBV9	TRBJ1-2	TGTGCCAGCAGCGTAGGGACGACAGGGGGGGACTATGGCTACACCTTC	CASSVGTTGGDYGYTF
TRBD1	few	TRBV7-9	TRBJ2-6	TGTGCCAGCAGCTCAAATCTAGGGGGCGCCGGGGCCAACGTCCTGACTTTC	CASSSNLGGAGANVLTF
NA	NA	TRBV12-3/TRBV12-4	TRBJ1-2	TGTGCCAGCACCCCGTTGGACTATGGCTACACCTTC	CASTPLDYGYTF
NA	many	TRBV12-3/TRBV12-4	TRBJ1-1	TGTGCCAGCAGTTTGACTTATGGAACTGAAGCTTTCTTT	CASSLTYGTEAFF
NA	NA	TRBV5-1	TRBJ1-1	TGCGCCAGTCGGGCGGGTAACATTGGTAACACTGAAGCTTTCTTT	CASRAGNIGNTEAFF
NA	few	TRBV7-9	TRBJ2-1	TGTGCCAGCAGCCTATTAGTCGTACTAGAGGGCAATGAGCAGTTCTTC	CASSLLVVLEGNEQFF
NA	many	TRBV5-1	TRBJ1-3	TGCGCCAGCAGCTTGTGGGGAGACCCTGGAAACACCATATATTTT	CASSLWGDPGNTIYF
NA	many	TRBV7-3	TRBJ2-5	TGTGCCAGCAGCTTAAGTAGGGAAGAGACCCAGTACTTC	CASSLSREETQYF
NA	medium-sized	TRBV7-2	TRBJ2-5	TGTGCCAGCAGCTGGGGACAAGAGACCCAGTACTTC	CASSWGQETQYF
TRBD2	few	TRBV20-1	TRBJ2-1	TGCAGTGCTAGACCAATAGGGACTAGCGCCAATACCTTTTACAATGAGCAGTTCTTC	CSARPIGTSANTFYNEQFF